These 5 T cell receptor beta chains share one sample of origin, sequenced in a study of blood T cell repertoires in COVID-19. TCRdb keeps only in-frame clones here, not all; method: immunoSEQ multiplex PCR. The profile covers 130,000 to 150,000 clones, with 84% appearing a single time and approximately 5% taken by the ten largest. Sequencing used peripheral blood. Source of these receptors: a human donor in a cohort sampled during active COVID-19.

The V and J genes are TRBV5-1 and TRBJ2-3; possible D gene TRBD2, 6 bases. Germline V CDR1 and CDR2: SGHRS, YFSETQ. This CDR3 contains 16 residues. V was trimmed by 2 bases and J by 2 bases, leaving 15 bases between them. The CDR3 here is CASSLGAGRDTDTQYF. The CDR3 bases are TGCGCCAGCAGCTTAGGGGCGGGAAGAGACACAGATACGCAGTATTTT.

The rearrangement uses TRBV19 and TRBJ2-7; D unclear. With 5 bases removed from V and 3 bases from J, the gap between germline ends came to 11 bases. The CDR3 runs to 13 residues. In germline, CDR1 is LNHDA, CDR2 SQIVND (reference sequence). The CDR3 DNA is TGTGCCAGTAGTGCCCAGACTGGCTACGAGCAGTACGTC. Its protein product is CASSAQTGYEQYV.

This chain joins TRBV10-2 and TRBJ2-1; 10 nucleotides match TRBD2. The CDR3 totals 15 residues. Germline V lookup: CDR1 WSHSY, CDR2 SAAADI. With 5 bases clipped from V and 4 bases from J, the junction kept 5 bases outside the gene matches. The CDR3 is CASSLTSGEYNEQFF. The CDR3 DNA follows: TGCGCCAGCAGTCTTACTAGCGGGGAATACAATGAGCAGTTCTTC.

The chain combines TRBV18 with TRBJ1-5; D is perhaps TRBD1 (5 bases). Per germline, CDR1 KGHSH and CDR2 LQKENI. Trimming took off 3 bases at V and 3 bases at J, with 12 bases between the two ends. The length of the CDR3 is 15 residues. The DNA of the CDR3 is TGTGCCAGCTCACCGATCGCGGACAACAATCAGCCCCAGCATTTT. It translates to CASSPIADNNQPQHF.

The chain is built from TRBV5-6 and TRBJ2-5; possibly TRBD1 for D (6 bases). Germline V lookup: CDR1 SGHDT, CDR2 YYEEEE. The CDR3 runs to 15 residues. Trimming left V 1 base short and J 5 bases short, with 15 bases between. The CDR3 loop is CASSLLPQGTETQYF. The CDR3 DNA reads as TGTGCCAGCAGCTTGCTCCCCCAGGGGACGGAGACCCAGTACTTC.